This T cell receptor (beta chain) appears in the sequencing data of a study of blood T cells in healthy people across ages. Whole-study findings and limits: Comparison with aged donors showed that long-lived donors had more naive CD4+ cells and higher diversity.

With respect to this clonotype: The target antigen is unknown.

Alongside a J-beta primer mix, a sample-barcoded 5' primer served in a second PCR lasting roughly 7 to 11 cycles. A template-switch adaptor that had 12 random nucleotides put a tag on each cDNA molecule. The yield of each sample was at least 2.5 million CDR3-containing paired-end reads. TCRdb reanalysed the 5' RACE reads using MiXCR and keeps one entry per CDR3 protein. The data show 1.5 million to 2 million distinct CDR3 sequences, about 50% seen once. Source material: blood. The TCR sequence derives from a woman between 40 and 50 years old in good health.

CDR3 DNA sequence: TGTGCCAGCAGCTCCCGAGCGGGCCGAAAAGAGACCCAGTACTTC. Protein product: CASSSRAGRKETQYF. The chain has TRBV7-3 and TRBJ2-5, with a weak D call TRBD2 (6 bases). Germline loops: CDR1 SGHTA, CDR2 FQGTGA. Deletions cut 4 bases from V and 3 bases from J, with 15 bases between. This CDR3 comprises 15 residues.